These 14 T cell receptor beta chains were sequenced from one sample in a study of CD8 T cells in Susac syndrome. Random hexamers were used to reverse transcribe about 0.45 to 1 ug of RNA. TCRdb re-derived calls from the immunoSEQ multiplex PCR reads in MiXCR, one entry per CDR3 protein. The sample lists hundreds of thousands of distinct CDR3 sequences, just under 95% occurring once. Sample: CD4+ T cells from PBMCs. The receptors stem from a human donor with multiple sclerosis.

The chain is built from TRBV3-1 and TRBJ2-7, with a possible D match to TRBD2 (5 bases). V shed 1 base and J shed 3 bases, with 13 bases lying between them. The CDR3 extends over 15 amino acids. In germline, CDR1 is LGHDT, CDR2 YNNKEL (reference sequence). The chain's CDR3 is CASSQGRRGSYEQYV. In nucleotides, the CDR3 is TGTGCCAGCAGCCAAGGGAGGAGAGGAAGCTACGAGCAGTACGTC.

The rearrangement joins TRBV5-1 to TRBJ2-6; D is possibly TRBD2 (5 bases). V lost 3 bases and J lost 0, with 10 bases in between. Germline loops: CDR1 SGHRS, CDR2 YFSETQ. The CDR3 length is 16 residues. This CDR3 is CASSSGRDSGANVLTF. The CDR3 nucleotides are TGCGCCAGCAGCTCCGGACGGGACTCTGGGGCCAACGTCCTGACTTTC.

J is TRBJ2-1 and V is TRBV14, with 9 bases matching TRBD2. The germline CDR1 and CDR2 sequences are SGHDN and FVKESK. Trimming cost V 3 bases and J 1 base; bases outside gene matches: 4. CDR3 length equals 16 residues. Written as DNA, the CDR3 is TGTGCCAGCAGCCAGTGGACTAGCGCATCCTACAATGAGCAGTTCTTC. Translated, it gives CASSQWTSASYNEQFF.

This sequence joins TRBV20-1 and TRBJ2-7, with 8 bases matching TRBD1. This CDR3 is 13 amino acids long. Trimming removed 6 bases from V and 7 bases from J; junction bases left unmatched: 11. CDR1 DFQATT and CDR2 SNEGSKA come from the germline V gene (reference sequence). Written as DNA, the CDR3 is TGCAGTGCCGGAGACAGGGGAGTAGGGGAGCAGTACTTC. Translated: CSAGDRGVGEQYF.

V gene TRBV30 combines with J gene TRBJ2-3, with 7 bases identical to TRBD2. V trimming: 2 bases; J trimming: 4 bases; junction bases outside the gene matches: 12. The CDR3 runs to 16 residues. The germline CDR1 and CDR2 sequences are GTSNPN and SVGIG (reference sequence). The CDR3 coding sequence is TGTGCCTGGAGTTCCCGCGGGTTTGCGGGAGCAGATACGCAGTATTTT. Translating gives CAWSSRGFAGADTQYF.

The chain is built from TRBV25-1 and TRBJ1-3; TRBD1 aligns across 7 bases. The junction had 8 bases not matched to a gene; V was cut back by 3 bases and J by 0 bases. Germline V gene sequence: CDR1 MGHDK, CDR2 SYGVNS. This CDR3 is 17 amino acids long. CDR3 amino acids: CASSDPTGTSSGNTIYF. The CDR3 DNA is TGTGCCAGCAGTGATCCGACAGGGACAAGCTCTGGAAACACCATATATTTT.

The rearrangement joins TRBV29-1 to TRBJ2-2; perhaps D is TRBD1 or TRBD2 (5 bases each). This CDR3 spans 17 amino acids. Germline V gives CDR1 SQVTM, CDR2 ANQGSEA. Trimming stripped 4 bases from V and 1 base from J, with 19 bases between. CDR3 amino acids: CSVAETGRPWNTGELFF. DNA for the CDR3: TGCAGCGTTGCCGAAACGGGACGGCCCTGGAACACCGGGGAGCTGTTTTTT.

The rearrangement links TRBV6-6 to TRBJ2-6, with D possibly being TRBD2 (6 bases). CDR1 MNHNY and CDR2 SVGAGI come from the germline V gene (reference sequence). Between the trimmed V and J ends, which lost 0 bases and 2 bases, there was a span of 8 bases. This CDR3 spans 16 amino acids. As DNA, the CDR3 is TGTGCCAGCAGTTACTCCCCGGGAGCTGGGGCCAACGTCCTGACTTTC. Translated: CASSYSPGAGANVLTF.

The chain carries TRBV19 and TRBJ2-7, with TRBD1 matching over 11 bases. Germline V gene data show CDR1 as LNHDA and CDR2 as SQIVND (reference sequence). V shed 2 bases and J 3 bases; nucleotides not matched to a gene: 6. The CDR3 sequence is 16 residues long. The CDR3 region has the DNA TGTGCCAGTAGTATAACCGGGACAGGGGGTCTCTACGAGCAGTACTTC. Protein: CASSITGTGGLYEQYF. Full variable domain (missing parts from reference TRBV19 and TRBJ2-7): DGGITQSPKYLFRKEGQNVTLSCEQNLNHDAMYWYRQDPGQGLRLIYYSQIVNDFQKGDIAEGYSVSREKKESFPLTVTSAQKNPTAFYLCASSITGTGGLYEQYFGPGTRLTVT.

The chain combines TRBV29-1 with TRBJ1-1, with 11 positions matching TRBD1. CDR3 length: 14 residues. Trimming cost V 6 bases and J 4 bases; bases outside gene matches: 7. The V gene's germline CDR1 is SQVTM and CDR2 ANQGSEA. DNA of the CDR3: TGCAGCGTCCGGGACAGGGGGATGGGCACTGAAGCTTTCTTT. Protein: CSVRDRGMGTEAFF.

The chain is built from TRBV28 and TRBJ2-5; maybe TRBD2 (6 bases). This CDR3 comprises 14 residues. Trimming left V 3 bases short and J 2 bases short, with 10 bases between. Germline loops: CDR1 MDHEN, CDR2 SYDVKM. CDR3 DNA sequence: TGTGCCAGCAGTTTTTCCGGGACTCAAGAGACCCAGTACTTC. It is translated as CASSFSGTQETQYF.

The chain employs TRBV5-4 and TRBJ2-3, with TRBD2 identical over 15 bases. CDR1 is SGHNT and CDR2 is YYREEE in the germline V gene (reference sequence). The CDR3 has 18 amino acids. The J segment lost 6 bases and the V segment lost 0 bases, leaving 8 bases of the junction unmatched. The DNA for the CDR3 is TGTGCCAGCAGCTTGGACCCGGGACTAGCGGGGGGAGTGGATACGCAGTATTTT. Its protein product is CASSLDPGLAGGVDTQYF.

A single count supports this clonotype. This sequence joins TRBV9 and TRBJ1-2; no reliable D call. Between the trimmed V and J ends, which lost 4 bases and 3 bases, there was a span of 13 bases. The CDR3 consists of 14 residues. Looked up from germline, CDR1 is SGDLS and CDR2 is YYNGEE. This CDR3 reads CASSQGGSHYGYTF. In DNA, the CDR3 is TGTGCCAGCAGCCAAGGAGGGTCCCACTATGGCTACACCTTC.

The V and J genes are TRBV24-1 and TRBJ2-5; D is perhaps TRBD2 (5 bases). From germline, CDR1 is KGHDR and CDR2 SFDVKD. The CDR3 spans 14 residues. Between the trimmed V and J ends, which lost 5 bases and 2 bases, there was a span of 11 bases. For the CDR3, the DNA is TGTGCCACCAGTGGCCGTCCGGGGCAAGAGACCCAGTACTTC. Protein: CATSGRPGQETQYF.